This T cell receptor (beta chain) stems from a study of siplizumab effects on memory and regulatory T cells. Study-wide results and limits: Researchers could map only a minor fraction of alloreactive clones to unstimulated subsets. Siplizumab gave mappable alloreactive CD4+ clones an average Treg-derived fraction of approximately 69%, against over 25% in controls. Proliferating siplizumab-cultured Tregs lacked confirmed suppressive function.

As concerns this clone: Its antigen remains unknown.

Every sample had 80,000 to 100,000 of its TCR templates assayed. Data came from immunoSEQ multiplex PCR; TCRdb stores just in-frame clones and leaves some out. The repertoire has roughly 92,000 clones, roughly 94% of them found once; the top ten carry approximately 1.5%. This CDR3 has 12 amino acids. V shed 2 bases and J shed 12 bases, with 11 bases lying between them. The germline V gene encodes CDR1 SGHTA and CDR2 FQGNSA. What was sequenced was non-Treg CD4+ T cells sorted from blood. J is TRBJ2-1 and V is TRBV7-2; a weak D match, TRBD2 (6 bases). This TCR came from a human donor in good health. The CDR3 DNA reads TGTGCCAGCAGCTTACGTCGGGAGAGGCAGTTCTTC. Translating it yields CASSLRRERQFF. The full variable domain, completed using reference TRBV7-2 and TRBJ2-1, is GAGVSQSPSNKVTEKGKDVELRCDPISGHTALYWYRQSLGQGLEFLIYFQGNSAPDKSGLPSDRFSAERTGGSVSTLTIQRTQQEDSAVYLCASSLRRERQFFGPGTRLTVL.